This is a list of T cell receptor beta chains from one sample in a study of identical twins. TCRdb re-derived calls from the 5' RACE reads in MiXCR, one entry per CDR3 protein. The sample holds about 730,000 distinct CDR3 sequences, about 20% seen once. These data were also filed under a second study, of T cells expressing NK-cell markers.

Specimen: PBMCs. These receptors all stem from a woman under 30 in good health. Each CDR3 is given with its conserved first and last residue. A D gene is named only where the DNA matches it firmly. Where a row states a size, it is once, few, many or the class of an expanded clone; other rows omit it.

CDR3 DNA: TGTGCCAGCAGCCCTGGATCGGGTGTGGGCTATGGCTACACCTTC; CDR3 protein: CASSPGSGVGYGYTF; J gene: TRBJ1-2; V gene: TRBV7-9; clone size: -; D gene: -
CDR3 DNA: TGCAGCGTTGTGGAGGGCTCAGGTGGCTACACCTTC; CDR3 protein: CSVVEGSGGYTF; J gene: TRBJ1-2; V gene: TRBV29-1; clone size: few; D gene: -
CDR3 DNA: TGTGCCAGCATTATACAGGGGGCTGGCACTGAAGCTTTCTTT; CDR3 protein: CASIIQGAGTEAFF; J gene: TRBJ1-1; V gene: TRBV12-3/TRBV12-4; clone size: many; D gene: TRBD1
CDR3 DNA: TGTGCCAGCAGCGTAGCTTCGATCGGCGGGGAGCAGTACTTC; CDR3 protein: CASSVASIGGEQYF; J gene: TRBJ2-7; V gene: TRBV9; clone size: -; D gene: -
CDR3 DNA: TGTGCCATCAGTTCCGGGGGGAGCACAGATACGCAGTATTTT; CDR3 protein: CAISSGGSTDTQYF; J gene: TRBJ2-3; V gene: TRBV10-3; clone size: many; D gene: TRBD2
CDR3 DNA: TGTGCCAGCAGCCTAGACAGGGGGCAGGCAGATACGCAGTATTTT; CDR3 protein: CASSLDRGQADTQYF; J gene: TRBJ2-3; V gene: TRBV27; clone size: few; D gene: TRBD1
CDR3 DNA: TGTGCCAGCACCATAGAGAGGGAAGAGACCCAGTACTTC; CDR3 protein: CASTIEREETQYF; J gene: TRBJ2-5; V gene: TRBV2; clone size: few; D gene: -
CDR3 DNA: TGTGCCAGCAGTTACGGGGGCGGGAGGGCGGTCGAGCAGTACTTC; CDR3 protein: CASSYGGGRAVEQYF; J gene: TRBJ2-7; V gene: TRBV6-5; clone size: few; D gene: TRBD2
CDR3 DNA: TGTGCCAGCAGTTACTCTGTCAGGGGCAACGAGCAGTACTTC; CDR3 protein: CASSYSVRGNEQYF; J gene: TRBJ2-7; V gene: TRBV6-5; clone size: few; D gene: -
CDR3 DNA: TGCGCCAGCAGTGAGTCTACAGCCGCGGGAGCTTTCTTT; CDR3 protein: CASSESTAAGAFF; J gene: TRBJ1-1; V gene: TRBV10-2; clone size: once; D gene: -
CDR3 DNA: TGCAGCGTTGACCCGGAGAGCCGGGGTGAGCAGTTCTTC; CDR3 protein: CSVDPESRGEQFF; J gene: TRBJ2-1; V gene: TRBV29-1; clone size: -; D gene: -
CDR3 DNA: TGTGCCAGCAGCTTATTAAGGCTAGCGGGGGACGACAATGAGCAGTTCTTC; CDR3 protein: CASSLLRLAGDDNEQFF; J gene: TRBJ2-1; V gene: TRBV7-2; clone size: many; D gene: TRBD2
CDR3 DNA: TGCAGTGCTAGAGATCAGGGGAGGGACAGGAGAACTAATTCACCCCTCCACTTT; CDR3 protein: CSARDQGRDRRTNSPLHF; J gene: TRBJ1-6; V gene: TRBV20-1; clone size: few; D gene: TRBD1
CDR3 DNA: TGTGCCAGCAGAATTACCTGGGGTCGGTCCGACAATGAGCAGTTCTTC; CDR3 protein: CASRITWGRSDNEQFF; J gene: TRBJ2-1; V gene: TRBV5-5; clone size: few; D gene: -
CDR3 DNA: TGCGCCAGCAGCTTTGAGTATACGCAGTATTTT; CDR3 protein: CASSFEYTQYF; J gene: TRBJ2-3; V gene: TRBV5-1; clone size: few; D gene: -
CDR3 DNA: TGTGCCAGCAGTTACTCGCACGGGGGCTCTCAGCCCCAGCATTTT; CDR3 protein: CASSYSHGGSQPQHF; J gene: TRBJ1-5; V gene: TRBV6-5; clone size: few; D gene: -
CDR3 DNA: TGTGCCAGCAGTTACGGGTCGGACAGGGGGTCGTACTTC; CDR3 protein: CASSYGSDRGSYF; J gene: TRBJ2-7; V gene: TRBV6-6; clone size: -; D gene: TRBD1
CDR3 DNA: TGTGCCAGCACTCGAGGCGGGGGCACAGATACGCAGTATTTT; CDR3 protein: CASTRGGGTDTQYF; J gene: TRBJ2-3; V gene: TRBV6-1; clone size: -; D gene: -